Shown below are 13 T cell receptor beta chains from a single sample sequenced in a study of identical twins. TCRdb reanalysed the 5' RACE reads using MiXCR and keeps one entry per CDR3 protein. The sample includes hundreds of thousands of distinct CDR3 sequences, roughly 6.2% of them seen just once. Material for sequencing was naive T cells sorted from blood. These receptors originate from a man aged 18 to 29 in good health.

In its sample, this clonotype was seen many times. This sequence joins TRBV12-3 or TRBV12-4 and TRBJ2-6; 7 nucleotides agree with TRBD1. The length of the CDR3 is 17 residues. The ends lost 7 bases at V and 0 bases at J; junction bases unmatched: 9. The CDR3 here is CASTDRALFSGANVLTF. DNA of the CDR3: TGTGCCAGCACCGACAGGGCACTATTCTCTGGGGCCAACGTCCTGACTTTC.

This clonotype was seen at least ten times. The gene calls are TRBV6-1 and TRBJ2-3; tentative D call: TRBD2 (6 bases). The CDR3 spans 15 residues. Trimming removed 7 bases from V and 2 bases from J, with 16 bases in between. Germline V lookup: CDR1 MNHNS, CDR2 SASEGT. The CDR3 DNA reads as TGTGCCAGCACTACGGTGAGCGGGTCCACAGATACGCAGTATTTT. This encodes CASTTVSGSTDTQYF.

V is TRBV11-2 and J is TRBJ2-5; 8 nucleotides line up with TRBD2. The CDR3 loop spans 16 amino acids. V trimming: 1 base; J trimming: 5 bases; junction bases outside the gene matches: 9. The V gene's germline CDR1 is SGHAT and CDR2 FQNNGV. CDR3 amino acids: CASSLVEGTSGETQYF. CDR3 DNA sequence: TGTGCCAGCAGCTTAGTAGAGGGAACTAGCGGCGAGACCCAGTACTTC.

This clonotype was picked up a small number of times. The V call is TRBV6-2 or TRBV6-3, the J call TRBJ1-2, with 7 nucleotides matching TRBD1. Germline assignment: CDR1 MNHEY and CDR2 SVGEGT. Trimming removed 10 bases from V and 2 bases from J; junction bases left unmatched: 7. This CDR3 has 13 residues. The CDR3: CATLGQANYGYTF. CDR3 nucleotides: TGTGCCACCCTCGGACAGGCCAACTATGGCTACACCTTC.

This clonotype showed up many times. The rearrangement links TRBV7-2 to TRBJ2-1; no firm D call. Germline lookup yields CDR1 SGHTA and CDR2 FQGNSA. V was shortened by 1 base and J by 8 bases, with 9 bases between the two germline ends. The CDR3 covers 13 residues. CDR3 bases: TGTGCCAGCAGCTTAGTGAGGCGTGATGAGCAGTTCTTC. Protein: CASSLVRRDEQFF.

This chain links TRBV7-8 with TRBJ2-7, with no clear D. This CDR3 is built from 12 residues. Trimming removed 0 bases at V and 6 bases at J, with 6 bases between. Per germline, CDR1 SGHVS and CDR2 FQNEAQ. CDR3 nucleotides: TGTGCCAGCAGCTTAGCCCAGCCCGAGCAGTACTTC. Translating gives CASSLAQPEQYF.

At least ten counts were recorded for this clonotype. The chain recombines TRBV6-1 with TRBJ1-1, with D uncertain. This CDR3 region has 14 residues. Trimming shortened V by 7 bases and J by 1 base, and 13 bases separated the two germline ends. Germline V lookup: CDR1 MNHNS, CDR2 SASEGT. The CDR3 coding sequence is TGTGCCAGCAACGACCAAAGGAGGAACACTGAAGCTTTCTTT. It yields the protein CASNDQRRNTEAFF.

There are many counts of this clonotype. V usage is TRBV5-6 and J usage is TRBJ2-5, with 13 positions matching TRBD2. The CDR3 length is 14 residues. The V gene's germline CDR1 is SGHDT and CDR2 YYEEEE. V shed 4 bases, J shed 6 bases, and the junction held 3 bases outside the gene matches. The CDR3 DNA reads TGTGCCAGCAGCCGGACTAGCGGGAGACAGACCCAGTACTTC. This translates into CASSRTSGRQTQYF.

There are a few counts of this clonotype. The rearrangement uses TRBV20-1 and TRBJ2-5, with D maybe TRBD2 (6 bases). The CDR3 length is 15 residues. Looked up from germline, CDR1 is DFQATT and CDR2 is SNEGSKA (reference sequence). V lost 3 bases to trimming and J lost 4 bases, with 18 bases between them. Here the CDR3 DNA reads TGCAGTGCTAGGCTGGTGGAGGGCAAACGAGAGACCCAGTACTTC. The encoded protein is CSARLVEGKRETQYF.

This clonotype was counted ten times or more. The chain links TRBV29-1 to TRBJ2-5; D is undetermined. The V end was cut by 6 bases, the J end by 2 bases, with 13 bases between. CDR3 length: 13 amino acids. Germline V CDR1 and CDR2: SQVTM, ANQGSEA. The CDR3 reads CSVRAVGQETQYF. CDR3 DNA sequence: TGCAGCGTCCGCGCGGTCGGACAAGAGACCCAGTACTTC.

In its sample, this clonotype was seen many times. The chain has TRBV12-3 or TRBV12-4 and TRBJ1-6, with a weak D call TRBD1 (6 bases). This CDR3 is 14 amino acids long. Trimming removed 7 bases from V and 7 bases from J, with 14 bases in between. The DNA of the CDR3 is TGTGCCAGCAACCCAGGACAGATAAATTCACCCCTCCACTTT. Translation gives CASNPGQINSPLHF.

The J gene is TRBJ2-1, the V gene TRBV24-1, with TRBD1 identical over 8 bases. This CDR3 contains 15 residues. Germline CDR1 reads KGHDR; CDR2 reads SFDVKD. J lost 5 bases, V lost 1 base, and 3 bases had no gene match. The CDR3 region is CATSDLGQGHNEQFF. Here the CDR3 DNA reads TGTGCCACCAGTGATTTAGGACAGGGACACAATGAGCAGTTCTTC.

This clonotype was seen repeatedly, ten times or more. The chain joins TRBV15 to TRBJ1-2; D uncertain. From germline, CDR1 is LNHNV and CDR2 YYDKDF (reference sequence). Trimming pared 0 bases from V and 2 bases from J, leaving 10 bases between. The CDR3 extends over 15 amino acids. This CDR3 is CATSRDFAQNYGYTF. The CDR3 DNA reads TGTGCCACCAGCAGAGATTTCGCCCAGAACTATGGCTACACCTTC.